The 24 T cell receptor beta chains listed next were all sequenced from one sample in a study of OX40 agonist ivuxolimab in advanced cancers. The method was immunoSEQ multiplex PCR; TCRdb's version includes in-frame clones alone and lacks a portion of them. Altogether about 42,000 clones are present, 80% to 90% being singletons, with the ten largest covering approximately 4.4%. The specimen comprised CD4+ or CD8+ T cells sorted from blood, sampled in a trial of the OX40 agonist ivuxolimab. The receptors derive from an adult with an advanced solid tumor such as melanoma, head and neck, liver or kidney cancer.

For the CDR3, the DNA is TGTGCCAGCAGTTCCCGGACTAGCGCTAGCACAGATACGCAGTATTTT. It translates to CASSSRTSASTDTQYF. This chain uses TRBV28 with TRBJ2-3, with TRBD2 identical over 9 bases. After removal of 4 bases from V and 0 bases from J, the junction contained 5 bases not matched to a gene. The CDR3 loop spans 16 amino acids. Germline V gives CDR1 MDHEN, CDR2 SYDVKM.

The chain joins TRBV27 to TRBJ2-2; 8 positions agree with TRBD1. This CDR3 has 17 amino acids. Per germline, CDR1 MNHEY and CDR2 SMNVEV (reference sequence). Germline trimming cut 5 bases from V and 1 base from J; bases unmatched to any gene: 9. The CDR3, as DNA: TGTGCCAGCAGTATAACTTTCGGGACAGGGAACACCGGGGAGCTGTTTTTT. Translated, it gives CASSITFGTGNTGELFF.

The chain carries TRBV5-6 and TRBJ2-7; D is unclear. Trimming removed 6 bases at V and 5 bases at J, with 12 bases between. In germline, CDR1 is SGHDT, CDR2 YYEEEE. This CDR3 has 12 amino acids. CDR3 nucleotide sequence: TGTGCCAGCAAGATCCACGCCGACGAGCAGTACTTC. This codes for CASKIHADEQYF.

The chain combines TRBV11-1 with TRBJ2-2; 8 nucleotides line up with TRBD1. The CDR3 totals 14 residues. V shed 5 bases and J 6 bases; nucleotides not matched to a gene: 5. Looked up from germline, CDR1 is SGHAT and CDR2 is FQDESV (reference sequence). As DNA, the CDR3 is TGTGCCAGCAGCCGCGGACAGGGCGCCGGGGAGCTGTTTTTT. This sequence encodes CASSRGQGAGELFF. The whole variable domain, remainder taken from reference TRBV11-1 and TRBJ2-2, is EAEVAQSPRYKITEKSQAVAFWCDPISGHATLYWYRQILGQGPELLVQFQDESVVDDSQLPKDRFSAERLKGVDSTLKIQPAELGDSAMYLCASSRGQGAGELFFGEGSRLTVL.

This clone has just a few counts. The CDR3: CATSRGWQGNQPQHF. In nucleotides, the CDR3 is TGTGCCACCAGCAGAGGGTGGCAGGGGAATCAGCCCCAGCATTTT. The rearrangement links TRBV15 to TRBJ1-5; D is perhaps TRBD1 (6 bases). The germline CDR1 and CDR2 sequences are LNHNV and YYDKDF (reference sequence). The CDR3 is 15 residues long. Trimming left V 1 base short and J 4 bases short, with 11 bases between.

J is TRBJ1-6 and V is TRBV7-2; D not certain. CDR1 is SGHTA and CDR2 is FQGNSA in the germline V gene. This CDR3 is built from 16 residues. The germline V and J ends were trimmed by 3 bases and 1 base, with 10 bases remaining between them. CDR3 region: CASSLGGQSYNSPLHF. For the CDR3, the DNA is TGTGCCAGCAGCTTGGGCGGGCAGTCCTATAATTCACCCCTCCACTTT.

J is TRBJ2-7 and V is TRBV27; D gene ambiguous. The V end was cut by 0 bases, the J end by 10 bases, with 13 bases between. This CDR3 is 13 amino acids long. Germline V gene sequence: CDR1 MNHEY, CDR2 SMNVEV (reference sequence). DNA of the CDR3: TGTGCCAGCAGTTTATCGTCCACTCTCGTTCAGTACTTC. Protein product: CASSLSSTLVQYF.

V gene TRBV6-1 combines with J gene TRBJ2-5; 8 bases match TRBD2. The CDR3 runs to 14 residues. CDR1 and CDR2 from the germline V gene are MNHNS and SASEGT. J gave up 4 bases and V 4 bases, and 5 bases lay outside the gene matches. The CDR3 region has the DNA TGTGCCAGCAGTGCCGGGAGGGAAAGAGAGACCCAGTACTTC. Its translation: CASSAGRERETQYF.

The chain is built from TRBV4-2 and TRBJ2-5, with no clear D. Germline-derived CDR1 and CDR2 are LGHNA and YNFKEQ. There are 14 residues in the CDR3. Deletions cut 0 bases from V and 1 base from J, with 6 bases between. CDR3 sequence: CASSQEVSQETQYF. The CDR3 nucleotides are TGTGCCAGCAGCCAAGAGGTCAGCCAAGAGACCCAGTACTTC.

Concerning this clone: The sample contains more than one DNA sequence encoding this CDR3. V and J are TRBV2 and TRBJ2-5, with D hard to call. The CDR3 has 12 residues. Trimming cost V 3 bases and J 5 bases, with 7 bases left between them. Germline CDR1 reads SNHLY; CDR2 reads FYNNEI. The CDR3 sequence: CASSEAGETQYF. The CDR3 nucleotides read TGTGCCAGCAGTGAGGCTGGGGAGACCCAGTACTTC.

The V gene is TRBV5-1, the J gene TRBJ2-1; D is perhaps TRBD2 (7 bases). With 3 bases removed from V and 3 bases from J, the gap between germline ends came to 13 bases. This CDR3 region has 15 residues. CDR1 and CDR2 (germline): SGHRS, YFSETQ. CDR3 DNA: TGCGCCAGCAGCTGGGGGGCTAGCGGCTACAATGAGCAGTTCTTC. Translation: CASSWGASGYNEQFF.

The V call is TRBV2, the J call TRBJ1-4; tentative D call: TRBD1 (5 bases). Per the germline V gene, CDR1 is SNHLY and CDR2 is FYNNEI. CDR3 size: 13 residues. V lost 4 bases and J lost 8, with 11 bases in between. For the CDR3, the DNA is TGTGCCAGCAGTGCAGGGAATGGCGAAAAACTGTTTTTT. Protein product: CASSAGNGEKLFF.

The chain combines TRBV30 with TRBJ2-5, with unresolved D. The CDR3 consists of 13 residues. V lost 0 bases and J 7 bases, leaving 12 bases between the germline ends. Looked up from germline, CDR1 is GTSNPN and CDR2 is SVGIG (reference sequence). The CDR3 coding sequence is TGTGCCTGGAGTGTAGATAAGGTCGGGACCCAGTACTTC. It translates to CAWSVDKVGTQYF.

The rearrangement links TRBV29-1 to TRBJ1-2; D gene ambiguous. V lost 3 bases and J 4 bases, leaving 12 bases between the germline ends. Germline values: CDR1 SQVTM, CDR2 ANQGSEA. This CDR3 contains 13 residues. The CDR3 loop reads CSVDPGDRYGYTF. The CDR3 bases are TGCAGCGTTGACCCCGGAGACCGCTATGGCTACACCTTC.

This clone has a handful of counts. V gene TRBV20-1 combines with J gene TRBJ1-1; D gene ambiguous. CDR1 and CDR2 from the germline V gene are DFQATT and SNEGSKA (reference sequence). Trimming cost V 3 bases and J 8 bases, with 10 bases left between them. The CDR3 has 11 amino acids. The CDR3 sequence: CSARGTLEAFF. DNA for the CDR3: TGCAGTGCTAGGGGAACACTAGAAGCTTTCTTT.

The V call is TRBV29-1, the J call TRBJ2-7; TRBD1 aligns across 9 bases. The V gene end was trimmed by 2 bases and the J gene end by 8 bases; junction bases not matched to a gene: 4. Germline loops: CDR1 SQVTM, CDR2 ANQGSEA. This CDR3 is built from 12 residues. The CDR3 spells CSVETGGHKQYF. The CDR3 DNA reads as TGCAGCGTTGAAACAGGGGGCCACAAGCAGTACTTC.

V gene TRBV11-2 combines with J gene TRBJ2-3; D tentatively reads TRBD1 or TRBD2 (6 bases each). The germline gives CDR1 SGHAT, CDR2 FQNNGV. The CDR3 spans 14 residues. Deletions cut 2 bases from V and 3 bases from J, with 9 bases between. The CDR3 reads CASSLRRGTDTQYF. Written as DNA, the CDR3 is TGTGCCAGCAGCTTAAGGAGGGGGACAGATACGCAGTATTTT.

The chain has TRBV7-8 and TRBJ1-5; maybe TRBD1 (5 bases). V dropped 1 base and J dropped 5 bases, with 12 bases sitting between them. Germline V gene data show CDR1 as SGHVS and CDR2 as FQNEAQ. The CDR3 covers 15 residues. The CDR3 sequence: CASSLGGRVDQPQHF. In DNA, the CDR3 is TGTGCCAGCAGCTTAGGCGGCAGGGTGGATCAGCCCCAGCATTTT.

This chain uses TRBV18 with TRBJ1-1; 8 bases match TRBD1. With V trimmed by 5 bases and J by 1 base, 3 bases remained unmatched. The CDR3 length is 14 residues. Germline assignment: CDR1 KGHSH and CDR2 LQKENI. The CDR3 sequence: CASSVQGENTEAFF. The CDR3 DNA is TGTGCCAGCTCAGTACAGGGGGAGAACACTGAAGCTTTCTTT.

The chain carries TRBV30 and TRBJ2-7, with unresolved D. Trimming pared 4 bases from V and 2 bases from J, leaving 9 bases between. Germline V CDR1 and CDR2: GTSNPN, SVGIG (reference sequence). There are 12 residues in the CDR3. CDR3 in DNA: TGTGCCTGGACGGGCCCAGCCTACGAGCAGTACTTC. This gives the protein CAWTGPAYEQYF.

The chain uses TRBV7-9 and TRBJ2-5; D is ambiguous. V was clipped by 5 bases and J by 2 bases, with 15 bases between them. CDR1 and CDR2 (germline): SEHNR, FQNEAQ (reference sequence). There are 15 residues in the CDR3. The CDR3 coding sequence is TGTGCCAGCAGCCAGACTCGGGTCCTACAAGAGACCCAGTACTTC. Its protein product is CASSQTRVLQETQYF. Supplemented by reference TRBV7-9 and TRBJ2-5, the full variable domain reads DTGVSQNPRHKITKRGQNVTFRCDPISEHNRLYWYRQTLGQGPEFLTYFQNEAQLEKSRLLSDRFSAERPKGSFSTLEIQRTEQGDSAMYLCASSQTRVLQETQYFGPGTRLLVL.

This chain links TRBV5-1 with TRBJ1-1; D remains ambiguous. The CDR3 loop spans 14 amino acids. CDR1 and CDR2 from the germline V gene are SGHRS and YFSETQ. Trimming shortened V by 2 bases and J by 1 base, and 9 bases separated the two germline ends. CDR3 residues: CASSLAVGNTEAFF. The CDR3 DNA follows: TGCGCCAGCAGCTTAGCAGTCGGGAACACTGAAGCTTTCTTT. Drawing the rest from reference TRBV5-1 and TRBJ1-1, the complete variable domain is KAGVTQTPRYLIKTRGQQVTLSCSPISGHRSVSWYQQTPGQGLQFLFEYFSETQRNKGNFPGRFSGRQFSNSRSEMNVSTLELGDSALYLCASSLAVGNTEAFFGQGTRLTVV.

The chain employs TRBV6-5 and TRBJ2-7, with TRBD1 matching over 9 bases. CDR1 is MNHEY, CDR2 SVGAGI, per germline. The CDR3 length is 13 residues. The V segment lost 7 bases and the J segment 5 bases; nucleotides outside the gene matches: 6. The CDR3 DNA sequence: TGTGCCAGCAAGAGGGGGACAGGGCACGAGCAGTACTTC. This sequence encodes CASKRGTGHEQYF.

The chain is built from TRBV5-8 and TRBJ1-6, with 8 bases matching TRBD1. The CDR3 totals 13 residues. Unmatched junction bases numbered 0, after V lost 7 bases and J lost 3 bases. Germline assignment: CDR1 SGHTS and CDR2 YDEGEE. CDR3 bases: TGTGCCAGCGGGACAGGCTATAATTCACCCCTCCACTTT. Its protein is CASGTGYNSPLHF.